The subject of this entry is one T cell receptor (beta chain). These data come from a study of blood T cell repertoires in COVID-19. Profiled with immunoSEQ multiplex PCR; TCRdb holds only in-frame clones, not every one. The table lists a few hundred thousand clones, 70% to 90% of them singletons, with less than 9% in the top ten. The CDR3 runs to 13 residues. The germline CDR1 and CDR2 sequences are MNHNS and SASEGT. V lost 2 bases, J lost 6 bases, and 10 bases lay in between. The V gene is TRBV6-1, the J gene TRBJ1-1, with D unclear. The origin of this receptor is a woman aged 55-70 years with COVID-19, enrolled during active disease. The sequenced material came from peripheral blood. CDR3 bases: TGTGCCAGCAGTGAATGGGCCCTTGCTGAAGCTTTCTTT. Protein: CASSEWALAEAFF.